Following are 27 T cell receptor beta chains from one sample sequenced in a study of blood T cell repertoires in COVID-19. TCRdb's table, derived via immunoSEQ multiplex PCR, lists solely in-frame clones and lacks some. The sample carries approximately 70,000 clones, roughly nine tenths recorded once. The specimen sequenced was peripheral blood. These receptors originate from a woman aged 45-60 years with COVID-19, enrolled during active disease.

CDR3 coding DNA: TGTGCCAGCAGTTTAGTCAGGGGGATGGGTGAGCAGTACTTC. Residues: CASSLVRGMGEQYF. The chain couples TRBV27 to TRBJ2-7, with 7 bases identical to TRBD1. This CDR3 is built from 14 residues. Germline CDR1 MNHEY, CDR2 SMNVEV (reference sequence). V lost 2 bases, J lost 7 bases, and 8 bases stayed unmatched.

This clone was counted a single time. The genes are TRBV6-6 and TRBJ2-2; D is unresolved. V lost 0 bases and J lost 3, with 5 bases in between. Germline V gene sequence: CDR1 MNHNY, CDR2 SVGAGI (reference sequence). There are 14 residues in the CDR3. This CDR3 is CASSYSAYTGELFF. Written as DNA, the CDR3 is TGTGCCAGCAGTTACTCGGCTTACACCGGGGAGCTGTTTTTT.

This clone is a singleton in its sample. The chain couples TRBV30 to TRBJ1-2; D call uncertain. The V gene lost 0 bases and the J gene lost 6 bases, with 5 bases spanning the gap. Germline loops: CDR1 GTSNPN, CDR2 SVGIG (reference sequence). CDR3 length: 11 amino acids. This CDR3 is CAWSVLDGYTF. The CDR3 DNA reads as TGTGCCTGGAGTGTACTAGATGGCTACACCTTC.

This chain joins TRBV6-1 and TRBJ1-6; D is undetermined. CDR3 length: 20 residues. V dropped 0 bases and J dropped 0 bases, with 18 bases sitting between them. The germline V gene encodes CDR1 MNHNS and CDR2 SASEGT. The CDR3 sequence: CASSEARWMRASSYNSPLHF. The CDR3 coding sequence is TGTGCCAGCAGTGAAGCGCGTTGGATGAGGGCTAGCTCCTATAATTCACCCCTCCACTTT.

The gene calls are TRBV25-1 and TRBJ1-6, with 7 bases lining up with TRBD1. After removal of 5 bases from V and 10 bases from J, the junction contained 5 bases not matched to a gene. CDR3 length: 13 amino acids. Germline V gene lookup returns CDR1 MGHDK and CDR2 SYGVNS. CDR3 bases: TGTGCCAGCAGTCGACAGGGTAACTCACCCCTCCACTTT. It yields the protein CASSRQGNSPLHF.

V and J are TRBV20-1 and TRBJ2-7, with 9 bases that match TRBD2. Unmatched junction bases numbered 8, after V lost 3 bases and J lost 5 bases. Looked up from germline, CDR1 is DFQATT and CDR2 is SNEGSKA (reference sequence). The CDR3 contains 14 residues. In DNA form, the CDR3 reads TGCAGTGCTAGTTTGGGCGGGAGGGCTAACGAGCAGTACTTC. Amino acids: CSASLGGRANEQYF.

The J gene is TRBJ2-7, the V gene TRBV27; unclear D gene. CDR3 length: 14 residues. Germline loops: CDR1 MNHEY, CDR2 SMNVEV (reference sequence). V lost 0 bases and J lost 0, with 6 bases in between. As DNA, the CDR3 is TGTGCCAGCAGTTTATCTTACAACTCCTACGAGCAGTACTTC. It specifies CASSLSYNSYEQYF.

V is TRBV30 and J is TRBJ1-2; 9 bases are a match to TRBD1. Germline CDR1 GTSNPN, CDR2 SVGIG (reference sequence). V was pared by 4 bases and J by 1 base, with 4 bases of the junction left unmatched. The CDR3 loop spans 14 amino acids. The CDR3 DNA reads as TGTGCCTGGACCCCGGACAGGGGTAACTATGGCTACACCTTC. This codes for CAWTPDRGNYGYTF.

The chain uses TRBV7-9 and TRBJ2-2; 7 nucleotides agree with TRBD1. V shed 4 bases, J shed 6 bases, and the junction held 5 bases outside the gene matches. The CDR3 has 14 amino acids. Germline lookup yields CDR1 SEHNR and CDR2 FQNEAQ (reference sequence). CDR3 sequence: CASSSKTGSGELFF. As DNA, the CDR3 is TGTGCCAGCAGCTCTAAGACAGGGTCCGGGGAGCTGTTTTTT.

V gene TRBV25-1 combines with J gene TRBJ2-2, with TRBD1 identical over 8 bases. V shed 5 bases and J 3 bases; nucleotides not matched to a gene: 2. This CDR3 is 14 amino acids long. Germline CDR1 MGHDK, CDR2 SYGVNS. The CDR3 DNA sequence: TGTGCCAGCAGTCCGGGACAGGACACCGGGGAGCTGTTTTTT. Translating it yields CASSPGQDTGELFF.

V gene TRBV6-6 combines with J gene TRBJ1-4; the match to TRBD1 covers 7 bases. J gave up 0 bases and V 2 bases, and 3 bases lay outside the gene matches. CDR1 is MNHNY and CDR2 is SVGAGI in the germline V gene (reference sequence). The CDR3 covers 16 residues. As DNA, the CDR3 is TGTGCCAGCAGTTACGCAACAGGGGCAACTAATGAAAAACTGTTTTTT. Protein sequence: CASSYATGATNEKLFF.

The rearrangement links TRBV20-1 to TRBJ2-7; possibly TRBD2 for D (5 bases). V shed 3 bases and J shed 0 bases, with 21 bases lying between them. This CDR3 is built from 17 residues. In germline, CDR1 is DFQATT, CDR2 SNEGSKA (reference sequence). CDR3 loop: CSASSSGLKSHSYEQYF. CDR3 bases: TGCAGTGCTAGTTCAAGCGGCCTTAAATCCCACTCCTACGAGCAGTACTTC.

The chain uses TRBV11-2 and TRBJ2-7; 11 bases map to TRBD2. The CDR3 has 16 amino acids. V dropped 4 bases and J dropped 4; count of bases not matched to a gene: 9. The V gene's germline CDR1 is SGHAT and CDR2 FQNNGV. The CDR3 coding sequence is TGTGCCAGCAGCTCGCAGCTAGCGGGAGGTGGGTACGAGCAGTACTTC. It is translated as CASSSQLAGGGYEQYF.

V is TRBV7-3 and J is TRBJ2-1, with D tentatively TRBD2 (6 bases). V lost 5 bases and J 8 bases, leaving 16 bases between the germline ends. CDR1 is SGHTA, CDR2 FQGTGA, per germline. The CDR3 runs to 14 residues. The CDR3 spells CASSPRGWDYEQFF. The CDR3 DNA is TGTGCCAGCAGCCCGAGGGGTTGGGACTATGAGCAGTTCTTC.

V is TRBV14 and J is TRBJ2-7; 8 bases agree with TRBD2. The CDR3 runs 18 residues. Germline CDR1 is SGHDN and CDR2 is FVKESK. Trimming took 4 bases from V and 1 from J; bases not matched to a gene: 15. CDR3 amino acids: CASSPGGLGVTASYEQYF. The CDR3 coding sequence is TGTGCCAGCAGCCCGGGGGGACTAGGGGTTACCGCTTCCTACGAGCAGTACTTC.

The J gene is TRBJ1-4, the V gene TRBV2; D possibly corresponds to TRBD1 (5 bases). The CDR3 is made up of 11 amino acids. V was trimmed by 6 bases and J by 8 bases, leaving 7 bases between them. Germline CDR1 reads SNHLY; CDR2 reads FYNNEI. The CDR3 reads CASSWTEKLFF. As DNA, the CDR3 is TGTGCCAGCAGCTGGACAGAAAAACTGTTTTTT.

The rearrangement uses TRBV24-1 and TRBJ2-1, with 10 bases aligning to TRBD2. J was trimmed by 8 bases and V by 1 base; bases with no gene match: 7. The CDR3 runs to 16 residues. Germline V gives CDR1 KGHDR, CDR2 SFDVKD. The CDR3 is CATSDFGSGRSHEQFF. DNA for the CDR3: TGTGCCACCAGTGATTTCGGTAGCGGGAGGTCCCATGAGCAGTTCTTC.

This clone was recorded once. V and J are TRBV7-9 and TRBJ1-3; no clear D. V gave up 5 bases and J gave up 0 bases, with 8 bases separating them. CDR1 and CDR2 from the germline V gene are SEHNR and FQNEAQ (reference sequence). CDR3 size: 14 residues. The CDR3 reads CASSLTSSGNTIYF. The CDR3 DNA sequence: TGTGCCAGCAGCCTCACAAGCTCTGGAAACACCATATATTTT.

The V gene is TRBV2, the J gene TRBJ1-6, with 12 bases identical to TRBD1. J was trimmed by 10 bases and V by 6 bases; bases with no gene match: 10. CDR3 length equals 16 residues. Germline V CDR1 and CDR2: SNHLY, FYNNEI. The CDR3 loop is CASSPPGQGAGSPLHF. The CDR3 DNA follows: TGTGCCAGCAGCCCCCCGGGACAGGGGGCAGGGTCACCCCTCCACTTT.

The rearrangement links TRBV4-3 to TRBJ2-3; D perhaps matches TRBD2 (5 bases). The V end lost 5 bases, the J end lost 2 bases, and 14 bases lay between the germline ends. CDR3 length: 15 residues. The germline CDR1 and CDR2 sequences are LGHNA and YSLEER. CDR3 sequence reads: CASSKRGLPTDTQYF. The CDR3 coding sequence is TGCGCCAGCAGCAAACGGGGATTGCCCACAGATACGCAGTATTTT.

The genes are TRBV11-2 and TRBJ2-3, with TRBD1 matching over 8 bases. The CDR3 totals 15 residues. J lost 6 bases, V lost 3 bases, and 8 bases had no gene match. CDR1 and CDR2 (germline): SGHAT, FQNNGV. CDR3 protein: CASSFGDRMTDTQYF. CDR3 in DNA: TGTGCCAGCAGCTTTGGGGACAGGATGACGGATACGCAGTATTTT.

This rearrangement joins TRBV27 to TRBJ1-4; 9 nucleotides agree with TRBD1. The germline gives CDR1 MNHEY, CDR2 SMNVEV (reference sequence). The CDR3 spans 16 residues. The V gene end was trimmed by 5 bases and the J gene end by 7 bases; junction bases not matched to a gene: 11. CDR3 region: CASSPTPGTGTEKLFF. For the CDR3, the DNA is TGTGCCAGCAGTCCGACGCCCGGGACAGGGACTGAAAAACTGTTTTTT.

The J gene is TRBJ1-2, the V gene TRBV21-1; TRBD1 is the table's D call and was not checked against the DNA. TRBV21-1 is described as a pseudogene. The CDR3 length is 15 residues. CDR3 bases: TGTGCCAGCAGCAAAGTGGGCACAGGGGGCAATGGCTACACCTTC. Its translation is CASSKVGTGGNGYTF.

The CDR3 DNA reads as TGTGCCAGCAGCGTAAGCGGGACCCGCACAGATACGCAGTATTTT. Its protein product is CASSVSGTRTDTQYF. This sequence joins TRBV9 and TRBJ2-3; 7 nucleotides align to TRBD2. Germline assignment: CDR1 SGDLS and CDR2 YYNGEE. With 1 base clipped from V and 1 base from J, the junction kept 3 bases outside the gene matches. The CDR3 has 15 amino acids. Using reference TRBV9 and TRBJ2-3 for the parts outside the CDR3, the full variable domain is DSGVTQTPKHLITATGQRVTLRCSPRSGDLSVYWYQQSLDQGLQFLIQYYNGEERAKGNILERFSAQQFPDLHSELNLSSLELGDSALYFCASSVSGTRTDTQYFGPGTRLTVL.

The CDR3 nucleotides read TGTGCCAGCAGCGAAGGGACAGGGGTCTTCAATGAGCAGTTCTTC. Its protein is CASSEGTGVFNEQFF. The V and J genes are TRBV7-2 and TRBJ2-1; TRBD1 matches 10 bases. Germline CDR1 is SGHTA and CDR2 is FQGNSA. The CDR3 loop spans 15 amino acids. V lost 5 bases and J lost 6; bases outside the gene matches: 7.

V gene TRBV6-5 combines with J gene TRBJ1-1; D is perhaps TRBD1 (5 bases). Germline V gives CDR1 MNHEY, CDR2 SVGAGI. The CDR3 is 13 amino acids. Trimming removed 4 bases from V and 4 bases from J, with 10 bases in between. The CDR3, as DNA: TGTGCCAGCAGTTCAAGGGGTCGCACTGAAGCTTTCTTT. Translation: CASSSRGRTEAFF.

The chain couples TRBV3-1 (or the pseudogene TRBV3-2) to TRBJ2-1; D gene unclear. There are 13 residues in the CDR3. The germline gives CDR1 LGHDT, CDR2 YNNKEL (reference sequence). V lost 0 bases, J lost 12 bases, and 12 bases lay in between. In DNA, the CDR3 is TGTGCCAGCAGCCAAGATCAGGCCCGGTGGCAGTTCTTC. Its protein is CASSQDQARWQFF.